The present TCR beta chain was sequenced within a study of T-cell reconstitution after alpha-beta-depleted transplantation in children. The V and J ends lost 4 bases and 6 bases, in that order; junction bases with no gene match: 11. Germline loops: CDR1 SGHRS, CDR2 YFSETQ. This CDR3 has 16 residues. A library of TCRbeta sequences, prepared with unique molecular identifiers, was generated. TCRdb used MiXCR to reprocess the PCR reads, holding one entry per CDR3 protein. The sample yields approximately 240,000 distinct CDR3 sequences, more than 7.5% seen once. The table lists this clonotype with many counts.

The chain uses TRBV5-1 and TRBJ2-3, with 10 bases lining up with TRBD2. This sequence was found in a human donor who donated a stem cell graft to a child with SCID. The material sequenced was PBMCs from the stem cell graft donor, taken from the stem cell graft. The CDR3 region is CASSPSGGAPSDTQYF. DNA of the CDR3: TGCGCCAGCAGCCCCAGCGGGGGGGCTCCCTCGGATACGCAGTATTTT.